The 5 T cell receptor beta chains listed next were all sequenced from one sample in a study of CD8 T cells in ankylosing spondylitis. TCRdb processed the 5' RACE reads anew with MiXCR; each CDR3 protein has one entry. The table includes more than 150,000 distinct CDR3 sequences, roughly 13% detected once. Sequencing used blood, either unsorted or a sorted T cell fraction (not recorded which). The receptors were sampled from a male donor with ankylosing spondylitis or in good health (not recorded which).

As to this clonotype: The junction differs from germline at one of its ends, possibly a read error. The CDR3 DNA is TGCAGCGTGCCAACAGGGGAGCAGCTCTTC. Its protein is CSVPTGEQLF. The chain recombines TRBV29-1 with TRBJ2-1, with 7 bases that match TRBD1. Germline V gene sequence: CDR1 SQVTM, CDR2 ANQGSEA. This CDR3 contains 10 residues.

This clonotype was recorded at least ten times. The rearrangement uses TRBV29-1 and TRBJ1-1; tentatively, D is TRBD1 (6 bases). This CDR3 comprises 14 residues. Per the germline V gene, CDR1 is SQVTM and CDR2 is ANQGSEA. Deletions cut 6 bases from V and 0 bases from J, with 14 bases between. Here the CDR3 reads CSVHKQGMNTEAFF. CDR3 coding DNA: TGCAGCGTACACAAACAGGGTATGAACACTGAAGCTTTCTTT.

This clonotype turned up a few times. The V call is TRBV12-3 or TRBV12-4, the J call TRBJ2-7, with 13 bases fitting TRBD2. The CDR3 contains 17 residues. J was trimmed by 7 bases and V by 3 bases; bases with no gene match: 12. The CDR3 is CASSFGSLAGGGREQYF. The CDR3 DNA follows: TGTGCCAGCAGTTTTGGGTCACTAGCGGGAGGGGGACGGGAGCAGTACTTC.

This clonotype was seen more than once but under ten times. The J gene is TRBJ2-3, the V gene TRBV3-1; D uncertain. Deletions cut 4 bases from V and 0 bases from J, with 14 bases between. The CDR3 extends over 16 amino acids. CDR1 is LGHDT and CDR2 is YNNKEL in the germline V gene (reference sequence). CDR3: CASSRFEFSSTDTQYF. Written as DNA, the CDR3 is TGTGCCAGCAGCCGGTTCGAGTTTTCTAGCACAGATACGCAGTATTTT.

The chain has TRBV10-1 and TRBJ2-5; a possible D gene is TRBD1 (6 bases). Germline assignment: CDR1 WNHNN and CDR2 SYGVQD (reference sequence). Trimming pared 6 bases from V and 2 bases from J, leaving 13 bases between. This CDR3 contains 14 residues. The CDR3 nucleotides read TGCGCCAGCAGAGGGCAGGGGAGTCAAGAGACCCAGTACTTC. Its protein is CASRGQGSQETQYF.